This record concerns one T cell receptor (beta chain) sequence. There are 18 residues in the CDR3. V lost 2 bases, J lost 1 base, and 8 bases stayed unmatched. Germline V lookup: CDR1 MNHEY, CDR2 SVGEGT. This entry belongs to a study of blood T cell repertoires in COVID-19. Study context: The origin of the acute and convalescent COVID-19 samples was the United States, Italy and Spain. PBMCs, B-cell-depleted T cells, or T cells provided the cDNA or gDNA that made up the material.

Per the original data handling: Reference gene primer amplification gave estimated nucleated cell counts. Here immunoSEQ multiplex PCR was the method, and the copy in TCRdb shows in-frame clones only, minus some. The V and J calls and clone size come from that table; D and trimming were worked out from the DNA. The table records around 64,000 clones, roughly nine tenths of them present only once. The chain combines TRBV6-2 or TRBV6-3 with TRBJ1-5; 10 bases match TRBD1. Specimen: peripheral blood. The TCR originated in a human donor in a cohort sampled during active COVID-19. Here the CDR3 reads CASSYRQGAIMSNQPQHF. In nucleotides, the CDR3 is TGTGCCAGCAGTTACAGACAGGGGGCTATTATGAGCAATCAGCCCCAGCATTTT.